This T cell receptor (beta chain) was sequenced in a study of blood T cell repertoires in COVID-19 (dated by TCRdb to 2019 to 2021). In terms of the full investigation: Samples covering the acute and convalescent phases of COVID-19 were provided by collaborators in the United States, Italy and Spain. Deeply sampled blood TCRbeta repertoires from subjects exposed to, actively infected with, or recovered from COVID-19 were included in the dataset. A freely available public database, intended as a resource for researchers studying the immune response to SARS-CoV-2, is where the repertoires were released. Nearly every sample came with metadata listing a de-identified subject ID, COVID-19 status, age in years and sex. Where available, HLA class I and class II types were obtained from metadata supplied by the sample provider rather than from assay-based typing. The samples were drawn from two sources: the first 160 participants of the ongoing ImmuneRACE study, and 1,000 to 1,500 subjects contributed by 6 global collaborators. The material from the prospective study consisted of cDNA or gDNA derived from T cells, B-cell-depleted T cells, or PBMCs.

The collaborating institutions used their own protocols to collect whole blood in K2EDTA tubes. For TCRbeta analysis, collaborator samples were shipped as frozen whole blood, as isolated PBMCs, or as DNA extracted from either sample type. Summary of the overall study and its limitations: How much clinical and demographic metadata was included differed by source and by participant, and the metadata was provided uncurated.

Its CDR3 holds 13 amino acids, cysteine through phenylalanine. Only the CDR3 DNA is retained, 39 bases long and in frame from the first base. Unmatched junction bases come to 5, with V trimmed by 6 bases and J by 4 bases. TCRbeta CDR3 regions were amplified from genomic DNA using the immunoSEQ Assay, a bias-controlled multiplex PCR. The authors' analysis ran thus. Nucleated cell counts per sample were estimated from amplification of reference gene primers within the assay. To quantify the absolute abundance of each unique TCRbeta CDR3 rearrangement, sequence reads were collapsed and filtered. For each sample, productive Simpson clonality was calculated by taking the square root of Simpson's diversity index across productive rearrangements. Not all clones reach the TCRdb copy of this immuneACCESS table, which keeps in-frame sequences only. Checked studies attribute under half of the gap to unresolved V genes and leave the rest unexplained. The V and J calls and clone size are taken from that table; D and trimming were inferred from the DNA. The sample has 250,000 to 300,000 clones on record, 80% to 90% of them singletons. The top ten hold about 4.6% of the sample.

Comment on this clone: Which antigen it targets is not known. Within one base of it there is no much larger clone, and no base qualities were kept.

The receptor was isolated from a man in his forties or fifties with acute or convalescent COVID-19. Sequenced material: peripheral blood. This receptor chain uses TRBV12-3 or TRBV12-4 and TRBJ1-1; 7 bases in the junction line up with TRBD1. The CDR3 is CASSLGTATEAFF. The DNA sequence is TGTGCCAGCAGCCTAGGGACAGCCACTGAAGCTTTCTTT.